This T cell receptor beta chain was identified in a study of neurological immune-mediated disorders. Whole-study results and caveats: HTLV-1-associated myelopathy had the most TCR clonal expansion, and multiple sclerosis had the least, less than healthy controls. No expanded-clone CDR3 amino acid sequence recurred across subjects, suggesting private TCR-beta repertoires.

CDR1 and CDR2 from the germline V gene are SGHTA and FQGNSA. This CDR3 is 15 amino acids long. V lost 0 bases and J lost 5; bases outside the gene matches: 5. This clonotype was seen ten or more times. Antigen specificity is unknown. Unsorted libraries were generated from 2 million PBMCs held at -80 degrees C. Over 170 million TCR-beta sequences, together covering 15-18 subjects, were produced by every individual sequencing run that was carried out. TCRdb called the 5' RACE reads again in MiXCR, with one record for every CDR3 protein. The sample lists some 53,000 distinct CDR3 sequences, 16% occurring once.

This clonotype was sampled from a man in his fifties or sixties in good health. The sample consisted of PBMCs. This sequence joins TRBV7-2 and TRBJ2-3; TRBD1 agrees at 7 bases. This CDR3 reads CASSLALQGKDTQYF. The CDR3, as DNA: TGTGCCAGCAGCTTAGCTTTACAGGGGAAAGATACGCAGTATTTT.